This T cell receptor (beta chain) is drawn from a study of beta chain features in type 1 diabetes. The study's findings and limits: Relative to healthy donors, patients appeared to have naive, central memory and Treg TCRB repertoires that were more similar.

This clone has only a few counts. Its cognate antigen is unknown. The investigators reverse transcribed all of the isolated RNA, so they sequenced expressed TCRB transcripts. Clones were sequenced by immunoSEQ multiplex PCR, and TCRdb holds only the in-frame ones, with some missing. The sample has about 470,000 clones; approximately 30% are singletons. The V end lost 4 bases, the J end lost 4 bases, and 11 bases lay between the germline ends. This CDR3 has 14 amino acids. CDR1 and CDR2 (germline): ENHRY, SYGVKD. Material for sequencing was naive CD4+ T cells from blood. The rearrangement joins TRBV10-3 to TRBJ2-1; no reliable D call. This clonotype was obtained from a man between 18 and 29 years old in good health. DNA for the CDR3: TGTGCCATCAGTGGTGGAGAGTCGTACAATGAGCAGTTCTTC. This gives the protein CAISGGESYNEQFF.